This TCR beta chain emerged from a study of Graves' ophthalmopathy and Graves' hyperthyroidism. Turning to this clonotype: The antigen remains undetermined.

Reliance was placed on clinical symptoms, serum thyroxine, TRAb, thyroid ultrasound and orbital computed tomography for diagnosis. Germline V lookup: CDR1 MGHRA, CDR2 YSYEKL. This CDR3 is built from 18 residues. V shed 2 bases and J shed 1 base, with 20 bases lying between them. Whole-study findings and limits: In predicting ophthalmopathy progression, the model reached about 71% sensitivity and about 73% specificity.

RNA transcripts served as template for amplifying TCR beta CDR3 sequences. Second-round multiplex PCR followed a first-round RT-PCR using HTBI primers. TCRdb reprocessed the multiplex PCR reads via MiXCR and lists one record per CDR3 protein. The sample contains about 48,000 distinct CDR3 sequences, about 50% of which appear only once. Material for sequencing was peripheral blood. The genes are TRBV4-1 and TRBJ1-1; D is undetermined. The receptor's source is an adult man with Graves' ophthalmopathy. In nucleotides, the CDR3 is TGCGCCAGCAGCCAACCGTGGAGCCATGGTGCAGGGAACACTGAAGCTTTCTTT. Its protein is CASSQPWSHGAGNTEAFF.